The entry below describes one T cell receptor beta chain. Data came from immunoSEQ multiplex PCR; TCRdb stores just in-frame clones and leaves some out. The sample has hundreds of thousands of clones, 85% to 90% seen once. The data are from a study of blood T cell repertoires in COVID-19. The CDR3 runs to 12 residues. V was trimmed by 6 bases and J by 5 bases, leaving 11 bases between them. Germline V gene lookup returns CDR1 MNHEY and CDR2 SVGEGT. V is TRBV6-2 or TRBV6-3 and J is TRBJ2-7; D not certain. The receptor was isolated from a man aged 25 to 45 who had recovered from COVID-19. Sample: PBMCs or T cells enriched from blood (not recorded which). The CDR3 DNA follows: TGTGCCAGCAGCCTCGGTCCGAACGAGCAGTACTTC. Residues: CASSLGPNEQYF.